The clone carrying this T cell receptor beta chain occurred a few times. These data belong to a study of blood T cell repertoires in COVID-19. CDR1 and CDR2 (germline): SGHRS, YFSETQ. Unmatched junction bases numbered 11, after V lost 4 bases and J lost 14 bases. This CDR3 is built from 12 residues. Clones were sequenced by immunoSEQ multiplex PCR, and TCRdb holds only the in-frame ones, with some missing. The sample records 400,000 or so clones, 85% to 90% being singletons. V gene TRBV5-1 combines with J gene TRBJ1-2; TRBD1 matches at 7 bases. Source material: peripheral blood. The TCR comes from a human donor in a cohort sampled during active COVID-19. This chain's CDR3 is CASSLGQTRGTF. The CDR3 DNA is TGCGCCAGCAGCCTGGGACAGACGCGGGGGACCTTC.